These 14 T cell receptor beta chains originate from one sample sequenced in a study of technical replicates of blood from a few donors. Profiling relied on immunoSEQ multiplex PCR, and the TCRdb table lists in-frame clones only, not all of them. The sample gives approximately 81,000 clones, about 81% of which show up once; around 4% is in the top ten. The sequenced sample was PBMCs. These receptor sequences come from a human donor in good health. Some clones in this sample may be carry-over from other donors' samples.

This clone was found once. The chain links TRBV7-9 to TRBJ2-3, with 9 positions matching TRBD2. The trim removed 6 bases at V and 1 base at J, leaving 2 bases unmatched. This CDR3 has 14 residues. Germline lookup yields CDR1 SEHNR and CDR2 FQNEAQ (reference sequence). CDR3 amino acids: CASSRTSGTDTQYF. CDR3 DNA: TGTGCCAGCAGTCGGACTAGCGGCACAGATACGCAGTATTTT.

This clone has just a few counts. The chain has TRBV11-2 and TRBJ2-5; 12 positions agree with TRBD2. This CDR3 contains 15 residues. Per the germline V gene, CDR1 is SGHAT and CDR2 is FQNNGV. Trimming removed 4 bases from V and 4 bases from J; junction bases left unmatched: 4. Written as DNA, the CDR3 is TGTGCCAGCAGCTCTAGCGGGGGGGCGAGAGAGACCCAGTACTTC. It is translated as CASSSSGGARETQYF. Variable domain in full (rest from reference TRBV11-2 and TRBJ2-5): EAGVAQSPRYKIIEKRQSVAFWCNPISGHATLYWYQQILGQGPKLLIQFQNNGVVDDSQLPKDRFSAERLKGVDSTLKIQPAKLEDSAVYLCASSSSGGARETQYFGPGTRLLVL.

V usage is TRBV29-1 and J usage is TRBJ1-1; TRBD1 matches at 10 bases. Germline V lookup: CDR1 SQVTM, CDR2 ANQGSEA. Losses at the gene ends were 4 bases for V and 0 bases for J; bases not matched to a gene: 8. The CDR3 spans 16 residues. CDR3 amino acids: CSVVGGTGDMNTEAFF. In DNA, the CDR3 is TGCAGCGTTGTCGGGGGGACAGGGGACATGAACACTGAAGCTTTCTTT.

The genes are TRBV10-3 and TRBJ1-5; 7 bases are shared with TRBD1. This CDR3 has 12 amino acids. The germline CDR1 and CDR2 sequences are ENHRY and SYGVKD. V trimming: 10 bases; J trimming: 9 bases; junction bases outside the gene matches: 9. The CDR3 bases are TGTGCCACCGGGACAGAGAGCACGCCCCAGCATTTT. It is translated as CATGTESTPQHF.

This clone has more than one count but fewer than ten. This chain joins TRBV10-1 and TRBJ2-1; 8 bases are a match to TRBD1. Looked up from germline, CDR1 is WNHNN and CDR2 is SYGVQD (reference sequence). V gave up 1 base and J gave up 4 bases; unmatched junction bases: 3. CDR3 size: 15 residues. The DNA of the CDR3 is TGCGCCAGCAGTGAGTTCCAGGGGGCGTACAATGAGCAGTTCTTC. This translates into CASSEFQGAYNEQFF.

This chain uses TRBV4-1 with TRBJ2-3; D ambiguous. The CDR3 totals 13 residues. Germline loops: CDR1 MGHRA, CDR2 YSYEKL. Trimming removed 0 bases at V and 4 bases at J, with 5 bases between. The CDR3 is CASSQDYSDTQYF. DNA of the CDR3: TGCGCCAGCAGCCAAGATTACTCAGATACGCAGTATTTT.

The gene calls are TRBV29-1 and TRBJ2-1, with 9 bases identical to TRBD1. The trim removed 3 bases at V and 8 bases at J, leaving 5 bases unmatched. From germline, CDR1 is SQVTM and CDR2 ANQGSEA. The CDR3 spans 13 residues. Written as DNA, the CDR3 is TGCAGCGTTGATGTGACAGGGGGGGATGAGCAGTTCTTC. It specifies CSVDVTGGDEQFF.

The CDR3 DNA follows: TGCAGCGTTGTATCGGGACAGGGCCCCCATCAGCCCCAGCATTTT. This sequence encodes CSVVSGQGPHQPQHF. V gene TRBV29-1 combines with J gene TRBJ1-5; 9 bases map to TRBD1. The CDR3 consists of 15 residues. Trimming removed 4 bases from V and 5 bases from J; junction bases left unmatched: 9. The V gene's germline CDR1 is SQVTM and CDR2 ANQGSEA.

CDR3 in DNA: TGTGCCAGCAGCCCCGGACTAGCGGCCGGCCCCCAGTACTTC. Protein product: CASSPGLAAGPQYF. The chain carries TRBV7-3 and TRBJ2-5; 10 positions agree with TRBD2. V shed 5 bases, J shed 9 bases, and the junction held 9 bases outside the gene matches. The germline gives CDR1 SGHTA, CDR2 FQGTGA. The CDR3 is 14 amino acids.

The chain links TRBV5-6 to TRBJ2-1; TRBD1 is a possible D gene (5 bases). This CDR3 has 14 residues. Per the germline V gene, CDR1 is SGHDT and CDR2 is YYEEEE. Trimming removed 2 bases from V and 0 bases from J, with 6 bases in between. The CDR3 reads CASSFDSSYNEQFF. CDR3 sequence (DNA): TGTGCCAGCAGCTTCGACAGCTCCTACAATGAGCAGTTCTTC.

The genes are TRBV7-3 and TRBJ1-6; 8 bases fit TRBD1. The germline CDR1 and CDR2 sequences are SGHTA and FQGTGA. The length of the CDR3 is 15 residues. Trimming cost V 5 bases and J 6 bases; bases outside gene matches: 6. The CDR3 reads CASSLNRGGNSPLHF. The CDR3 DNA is TGTGCCAGCAGCCTGAACAGGGGGGGTAATTCACCCCTCCACTTT.

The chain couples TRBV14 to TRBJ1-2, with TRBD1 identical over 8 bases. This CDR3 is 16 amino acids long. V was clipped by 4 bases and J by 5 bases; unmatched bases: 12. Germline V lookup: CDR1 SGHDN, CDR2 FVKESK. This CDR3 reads CASSRGGRGRGYGYTF. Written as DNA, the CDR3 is TGTGCCAGCAGCCGAGGGGGCAGGGGGCGAGGGTATGGCTACACCTTC.

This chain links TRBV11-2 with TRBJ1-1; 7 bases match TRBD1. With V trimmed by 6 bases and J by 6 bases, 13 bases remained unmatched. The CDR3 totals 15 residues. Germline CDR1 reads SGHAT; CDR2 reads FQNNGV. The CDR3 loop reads CASRAITGVLAEAFF. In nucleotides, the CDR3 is TGTGCCAGCAGAGCAATTACAGGGGTCCTTGCTGAAGCTTTCTTT.

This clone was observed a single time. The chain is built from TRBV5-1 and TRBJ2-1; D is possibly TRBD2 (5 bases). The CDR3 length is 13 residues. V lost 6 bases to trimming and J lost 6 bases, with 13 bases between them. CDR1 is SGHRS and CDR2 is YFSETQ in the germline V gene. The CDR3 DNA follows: TGCGCCAGCAACCAGGACGGAGGCAATGAGCAGTTCTTC. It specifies CASNQDGGNEQFF.